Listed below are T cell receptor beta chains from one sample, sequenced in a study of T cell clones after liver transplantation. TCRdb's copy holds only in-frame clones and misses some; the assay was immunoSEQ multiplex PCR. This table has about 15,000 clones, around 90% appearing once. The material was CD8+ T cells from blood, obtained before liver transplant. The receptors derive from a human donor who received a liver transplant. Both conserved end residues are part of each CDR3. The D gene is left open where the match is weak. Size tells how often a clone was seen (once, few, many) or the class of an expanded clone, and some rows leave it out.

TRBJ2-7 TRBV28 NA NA CASTSNAYEQYF TGTGCCAGCACCTCTAACGCCTACGAGCAGTACTTC
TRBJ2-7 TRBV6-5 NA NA CASSYSHEQYF TGTGCCAGCAGTTACTCGCACGAGCAGTACTTC
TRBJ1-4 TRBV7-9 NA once CASTMGAGALEKLFF TGTGCCAGCACTATGGGGGCAGGGGCGCTTGAAAAACTGTTTTTT
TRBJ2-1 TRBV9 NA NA CASSVGGTSYNEQFF TGTGCCAGCAGCGTTGGCGGGACTTCCTACAATGAGCAGTTCTTC
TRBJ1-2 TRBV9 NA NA CASSSRYGYTF TGTGCCAGCAGCTCCAGATATGGCTACACCTTC
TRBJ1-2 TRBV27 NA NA CASRTAASNYGYTF TGTGCCAGCAGAACAGCGGCTTCTAACTATGGCTACACCTTC
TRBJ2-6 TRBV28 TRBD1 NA CASIGQGAGGANVLTF TGTGCCAGCATAGGTCAGGGGGCTGGTGGGGCCAACGTCCTGACTTTC
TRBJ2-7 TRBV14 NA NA CASSQMYSNYEQYF TGTGCCAGCAGCCAAATGTATTCGAACTACGAGCAGTACTTC
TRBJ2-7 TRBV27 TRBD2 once CASRPGTSGDSPVEQYF TGTGCCAGCAGACCCGGGACTAGCGGAGACAGCCCGGTGGAGCAGTACTTC
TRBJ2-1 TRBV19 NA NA CASSIDLSLNEQFF TGTGCCAGTAGTATAGACCTTAGCTTAAATGAGCAGTTCTTC
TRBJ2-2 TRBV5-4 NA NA CASSLWTAITGELFF TGTGCCAGCAGCTTGTGGACAGCAATCACCGGGGAGCTGTTTTTT
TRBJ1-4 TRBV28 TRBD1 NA CASIGGQGLFGEKLFF TGTGCCAGCATCGGTGGACAGGGCTTATTTGGTGAAAAACTGTTTTTT
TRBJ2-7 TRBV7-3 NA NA CASSPRALRSEQYF TGTGCCAGCAGCCCGCGGGCCCTCCGGAGCGAGCAGTACTTC
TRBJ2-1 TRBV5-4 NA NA CASSMDSSQLQFF TGTGCCAGCAGTATGGACTCGTCACAGCTACAGTTCTTC
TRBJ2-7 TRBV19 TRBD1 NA CASSYTGAYEQYF TGTGCCAGTAGTTACACAGGGGCCTACGAGCAGTACTTC
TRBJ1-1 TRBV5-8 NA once CASSLVYGKTEAFF TGTGCCAGCAGCTTGGTATATGGGAAGACTGAAGCTTTCTTT
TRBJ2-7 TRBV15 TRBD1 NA CATSRDYGQAASYEQYF TGTGCCACCAGCAGAGACTACGGACAGGCGGCTTCCTACGAGCAGTACTTC
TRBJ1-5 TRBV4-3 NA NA CASSQDRAGNQPQHF TGCGCCAGCAGCCAAGATAGGGCGGGCAATCAGCCCCAGCATTTT